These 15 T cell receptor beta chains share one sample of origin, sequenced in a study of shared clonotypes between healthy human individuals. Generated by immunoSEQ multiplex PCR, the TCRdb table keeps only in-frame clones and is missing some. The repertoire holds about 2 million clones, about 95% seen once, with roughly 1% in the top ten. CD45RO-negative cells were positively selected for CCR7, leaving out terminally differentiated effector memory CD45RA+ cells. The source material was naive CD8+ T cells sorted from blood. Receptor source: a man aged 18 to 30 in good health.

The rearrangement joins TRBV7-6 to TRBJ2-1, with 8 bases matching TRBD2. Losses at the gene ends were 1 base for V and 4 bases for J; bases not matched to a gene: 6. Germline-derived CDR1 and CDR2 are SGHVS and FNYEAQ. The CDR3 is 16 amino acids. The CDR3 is CASSLGQSGSYNEQFF. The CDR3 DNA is TGTGCCAGCAGCTTAGGACAGAGCGGGAGTTACAATGAGCAGTTCTTC. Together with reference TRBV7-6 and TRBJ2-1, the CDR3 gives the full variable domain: GAGVSQSPRYKVTKRGQDVALRCDPISGHVSLYWYRQALGQGPEFLTYFNYEAQQDKSGLPNDRFSAERPEGSISTLTIQRTEQRDSAMYRCASSLGQSGSYNEQFFGPGTRLTVL.

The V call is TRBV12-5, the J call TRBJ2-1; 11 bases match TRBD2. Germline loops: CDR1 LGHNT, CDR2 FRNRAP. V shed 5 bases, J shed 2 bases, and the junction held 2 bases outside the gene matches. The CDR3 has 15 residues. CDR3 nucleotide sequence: TGTGCTAGTGGTCTGGGACTAGCGGCCTACAATGAGCAGTTCTTC. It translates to CASGLGLAAYNEQFF.

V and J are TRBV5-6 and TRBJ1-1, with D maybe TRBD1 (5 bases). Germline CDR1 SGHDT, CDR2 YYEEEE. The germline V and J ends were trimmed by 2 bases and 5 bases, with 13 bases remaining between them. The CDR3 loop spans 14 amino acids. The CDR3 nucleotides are TGTGCCAGCAGCTTCGGTGATCGGGGGACTGAAGCTTTCTTT. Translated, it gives CASSFGDRGTEAFF.

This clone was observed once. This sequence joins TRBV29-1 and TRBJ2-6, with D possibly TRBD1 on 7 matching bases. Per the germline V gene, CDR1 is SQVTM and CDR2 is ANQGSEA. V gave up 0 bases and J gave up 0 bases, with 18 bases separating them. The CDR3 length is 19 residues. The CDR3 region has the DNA TGCAGCGTTGAAGATCAAGGGGGCGGGATCCTCTCTGGGGCCAACGTCCTGACTTTC. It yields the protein CSVEDQGGGILSGANVLTF.

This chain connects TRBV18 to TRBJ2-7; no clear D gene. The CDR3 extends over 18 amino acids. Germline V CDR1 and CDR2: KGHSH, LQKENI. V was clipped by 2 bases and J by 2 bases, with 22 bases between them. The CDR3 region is CASSPNPRYLEETYEQYF. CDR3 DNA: TGTGCCAGCTCACCAAATCCCCGCTATCTAGAAGAGACCTACGAGCAGTACTTC.

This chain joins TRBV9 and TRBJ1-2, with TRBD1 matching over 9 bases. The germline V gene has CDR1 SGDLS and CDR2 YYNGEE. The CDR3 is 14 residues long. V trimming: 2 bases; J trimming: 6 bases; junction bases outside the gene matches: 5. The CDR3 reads CASSVGTGTDGYTF. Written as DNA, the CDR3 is TGTGCCAGCAGCGTGGGGACAGGGACGGATGGCTACACCTTC.

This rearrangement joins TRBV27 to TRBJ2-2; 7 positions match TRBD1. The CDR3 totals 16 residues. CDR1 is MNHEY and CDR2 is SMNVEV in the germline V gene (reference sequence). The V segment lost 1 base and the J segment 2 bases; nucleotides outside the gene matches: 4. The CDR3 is CASSLLTGINTGELFF. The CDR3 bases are TGTGCCAGCAGTTTATTGACAGGGATAAACACCGGGGAGCTGTTTTTT.

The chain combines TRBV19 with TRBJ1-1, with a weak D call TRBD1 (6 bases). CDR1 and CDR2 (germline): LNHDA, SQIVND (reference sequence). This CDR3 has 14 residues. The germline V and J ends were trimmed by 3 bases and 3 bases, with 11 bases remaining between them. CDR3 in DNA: TGTGCCAGTAGTATCCAGGGGAGAGACACTGAAGCTTTCTTT. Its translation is CASSIQGRDTEAFF.

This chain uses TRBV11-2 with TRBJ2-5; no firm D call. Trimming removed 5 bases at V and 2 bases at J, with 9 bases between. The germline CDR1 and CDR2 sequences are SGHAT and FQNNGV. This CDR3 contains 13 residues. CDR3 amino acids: CASSPTTQETQYF. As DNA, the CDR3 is TGTGCCAGCAGCCCGACGACACAAGAGACCCAGTACTTC. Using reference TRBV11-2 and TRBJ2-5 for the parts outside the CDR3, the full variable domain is EAGVAQSPRYKIIEKRQSVAFWCNPISGHATLYWYQQILGQGPKLLIQFQNNGVVDDSQLPKDRFSAERLKGVDSTLKIQPAKLEDSAVYLCASSPTTQETQYFGPGTRLLVL.

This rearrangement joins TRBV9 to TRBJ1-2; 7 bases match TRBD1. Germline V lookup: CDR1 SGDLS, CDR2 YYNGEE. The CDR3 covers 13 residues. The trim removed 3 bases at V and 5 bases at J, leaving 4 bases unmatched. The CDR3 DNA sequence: TGTGCCAGCAGCGACCGACAGGGTTATGGCTACACCTTC. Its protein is CASSDRQGYGYTF.

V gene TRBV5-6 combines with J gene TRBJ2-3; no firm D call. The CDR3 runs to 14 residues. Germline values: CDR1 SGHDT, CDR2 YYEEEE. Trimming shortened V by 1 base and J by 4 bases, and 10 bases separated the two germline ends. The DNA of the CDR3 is TGTGCCAGCAGCTTGATGTCTGGGGCAGATACGCAGTATTTT. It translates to CASSLMSGADTQYF.

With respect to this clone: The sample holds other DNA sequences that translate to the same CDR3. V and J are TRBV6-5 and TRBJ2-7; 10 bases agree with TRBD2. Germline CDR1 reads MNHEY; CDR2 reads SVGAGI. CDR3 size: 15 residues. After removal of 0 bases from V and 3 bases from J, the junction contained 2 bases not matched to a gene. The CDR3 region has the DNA TGTGCCAGCAGTTACTCCACTAGCGGGATCTACGAGCAGTACTTC. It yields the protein CASSYSTSGIYEQYF.

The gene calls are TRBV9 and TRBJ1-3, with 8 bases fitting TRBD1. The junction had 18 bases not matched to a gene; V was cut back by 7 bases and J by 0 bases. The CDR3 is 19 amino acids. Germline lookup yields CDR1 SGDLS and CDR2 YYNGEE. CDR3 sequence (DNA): TGTGCCAGCGAATTATCCCCAGACAGGGGACCGAGCTCTGGAAACACCATATATTTT. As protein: CASELSPDRGPSSGNTIYF.

The CDR3, as DNA: TGTGCCAGCAGCCTCCCAATGGGGGAGGGACAAGAGACCCAGTACTTC. Its translation: CASSLPMGEGQETQYF. The chain employs TRBV14 and TRBJ2-5; 7 nucleotides align to TRBD2. After removal of 4 bases from V and 2 bases from J, the junction contained 10 bases not matched to a gene. Germline V CDR1 and CDR2: SGHDN, FVKESK. This CDR3 has 16 residues.

CDR3 amino acids: CASSSGVGTNEKLFF. The CDR3 DNA reads TGTGCCAGCAGCTCAGGGGTGGGCACTAATGAAAAACTGTTTTTT. The V and J genes are TRBV2 and TRBJ1-4; D may be TRBD1 (6 bases). The germline V gene encodes CDR1 SNHLY and CDR2 FYNNEI. The CDR3 length is 15 residues. Trimming pared 6 bases from V and 2 bases from J, leaving 13 bases between.